This entry lists 5 T cell receptor beta chains sequenced from one sample in a study of radiotherapy plus CTLA-4 blockade in lung cancer. Sequencing used immunoSEQ multiplex PCR; TCRdb keeps in-frame clones, though not all of them. The data show about 49,000 clones, about three quarters seen once. Specimen: peripheral blood, collected from a patient treated with radiotherapy plus ipilimumab. The receptors shown here come from a human donor with non-small cell lung cancer who had a complete response to radiotherapy plus ipilimumab.

The genes are TRBV7-9 and TRBJ2-3, with D perhaps TRBD2 (6 bases). The germline CDR1 and CDR2 sequences are SEHNR and FQNEAQ (reference sequence). The CDR3 covers 15 residues. Trimming took off 6 bases at V and 0 bases at J, with 13 bases between the two ends. The CDR3 sequence is CASSLGGISTDTQYF. In DNA, the CDR3 is TGTGCCAGCAGTTTGGGGGGAATTAGCACAGATACGCAGTATTTT.

V and J are TRBV4-1 and TRBJ2-5, with D maybe TRBD2 (6 bases). V gave up 2 bases and J gave up 3 bases, with 16 bases separating them. The CDR3 totals 16 residues. CDR1 MGHRA and CDR2 YSYEKL come from the germline V gene. The CDR3 DNA follows: TGCGCCAGCAGCCAACCCGCCCGGGAGCGGGAAGAGACCCAGTACTTC. Translation: CASSQPAREREETQYF.

The V call is TRBV19, the J call TRBJ1-1; tentative D call: TRBD1 (6 bases). CDR3 length: 16 amino acids. Germline CDR1 reads LNHDA; CDR2 reads SQIVND (reference sequence). V lost 7 bases to trimming and J lost 5 bases, with 23 bases between them. CDR3 loop: CASNRLSGAVRTEAFF. CDR3 nucleotide sequence: TGTGCCAGTAATAGATTGTCAGGGGCGGTGAGAACTGAAGCTTTCTTT.

By share, this clone counts as medium-sized (0.01 to 0.1%). Here the CDR3 DNA reads TGCGCCAGCAGCCGGGGTATCTCCGGGGGCTCCTACGAGCAGTACTTC. Translation gives CASSRGISGGSYEQYF. V gene TRBV5-1 combines with J gene TRBJ2-7; a possible D gene is TRBD2 (6 bases). CDR3 length equals 16 residues. V dropped 4 bases and J dropped 0 bases, with 17 bases sitting between them. Germline CDR1 SGHRS, CDR2 YFSETQ.

V is TRBV7-9 and J is TRBJ1-4; no definite D call. Trimming cost V 0 bases and J 7 bases, with 9 bases left between them. The CDR3 totals 14 residues. Germline values: CDR1 SEHNR, CDR2 FQNEAQ (reference sequence). The CDR3 sequence: CASSLARGGEKLFF. DNA of the CDR3: TGTGCCAGCAGCTTAGCCCGCGGCGGTGAAAAACTGTTTTTT. Filled out from reference TRBV7-9 and TRBJ1-4, the complete variable domain reads DTGVSQNPRHKITKRGQNVTFRCDPISEHNRLYWYRQTLGQGPEFLTYFQNEAQLEKSRLLSDRFSAERPKGSFSTLEIQRTEQGDSAMYLCASSLARGGEKLFFGSGTQLSVL.